This T cell receptor beta chain stems from a study of T cell changes during pregnancy in multiple sclerosis. The table came from immunoSEQ multiplex PCR; TCRdb's copy has only in-frame clones and leaves some out. The sample lists 70,000 to 100,000 clones, roughly 90% seen once, with less than 2% in the top ten. The V gene's germline CDR1 is SGHTS and CDR2 YDEGEE. The CDR3 contains 15 residues. V was shortened by 4 bases and J by 0 bases, with 11 bases between the two germline ends. A word on this clone: This sample includes further DNA sequences coding for the same CDR3.

The V call is TRBV5-8, the J call TRBJ2-1; tentatively, D is TRBD2 (5 bases). The source of this sequence is a female donor with multiple sclerosis, enrolled in a pregnancy study. The starting material was peripheral blood, obtained in the first trimester of pregnancy. The CDR3 region has the DNA TGTGCCAGCAGCCCGAGGGCCTCCTCCTACAATGAGCAGTTCTTC. It is translated as CASSPRASSYNEQFF.